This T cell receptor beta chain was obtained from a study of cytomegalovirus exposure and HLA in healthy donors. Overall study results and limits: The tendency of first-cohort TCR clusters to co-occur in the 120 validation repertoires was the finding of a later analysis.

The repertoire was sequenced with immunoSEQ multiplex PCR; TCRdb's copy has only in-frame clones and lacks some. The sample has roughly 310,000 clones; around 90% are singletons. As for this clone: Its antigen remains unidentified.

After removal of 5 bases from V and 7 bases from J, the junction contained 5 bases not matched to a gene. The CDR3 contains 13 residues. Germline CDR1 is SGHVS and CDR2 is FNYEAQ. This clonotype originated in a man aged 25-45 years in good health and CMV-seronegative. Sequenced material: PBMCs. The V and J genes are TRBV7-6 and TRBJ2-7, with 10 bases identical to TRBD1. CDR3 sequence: CASSRQGAMEQYF. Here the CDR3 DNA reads TGTGCCAGCAGCCGACAGGGGGCAATGGAGCAGTACTTC.